The sequence of this TCR beta chain was determined in a study of CD8 T cells in ankylosing spondylitis. CDR3 length: 14 residues. The J segment lost 6 bases and the V segment lost 3 bases, leaving 7 bases of the junction unmatched. CDR1 is PRHDT and CDR2 is FYEKMQ in the germline V gene (reference sequence). In making TCR beta libraries, quantitative 5'-RACE with molecular barcodes was used. TCRdb itself ran the 5' RACE reads through MiXCR, one entry per CDR3 protein. The sample includes 500,000 or so distinct CDR3 sequences, 5.3% of them seen just once. Study-wide findings and caveats: Typical of ankylosing spondylitis blood, it appeared, was a TCR beta motif of roughly eight highly homologous variants.

This clonotype was recorded at least ten times. Its specificity is unknown. This TCR was recovered from a male donor with ankylosing spondylitis. The J gene is TRBJ2-7, the V gene TRBV13, with TRBD2 identical over 8 bases. Sequencing was done on a sample of blood, either unsorted or a sorted T cell fraction (not recorded which). The CDR3 loop reads CASSLGTSFPEQYF. The CDR3 DNA sequence: TGTGCCAGCAGCTTGGGGACTAGTTTCCCCGAGCAGTACTTC.